These 10 T cell receptor beta chains originate from one sample sequenced in a study of T cell changes during pregnancy in multiple sclerosis. Generated by immunoSEQ multiplex PCR, the TCRdb table keeps only in-frame clones and is missing some. The sample has roughly 40,000 clones; approximately 91% are singletons. The sample here was CD4+ T cells from peripheral blood mononuclear cells, taken in the second trimester of pregnancy. Receptors were obtained from a female donor with multiple sclerosis, enrolled in a pregnancy study.

The chain recombines TRBV19 with TRBJ1-5; D might be TRBD1 (5 bases). V was shortened by 7 bases and J by 1 base, with 5 bases between the two germline ends. This CDR3 is built from 12 residues. The germline V gene encodes CDR1 LNHDA and CDR2 SQIVND (reference sequence). The CDR3 sequence: CASTGSNQPQHF. The DNA for the CDR3 is TGTGCCAGTACAGGGAGCAATCAGCCCCAGCATTTT.

V gene TRBV2 combines with J gene TRBJ2-2; 10 bases are a match to TRBD2. Germline V gives CDR1 SNHLY, CDR2 FYNNEI. This CDR3 is 15 amino acids long. Trimming removed 4 bases from V and 4 bases from J; junction bases left unmatched: 3. The CDR3 nucleotides are TGTGCCAGCAGTGGGACTAGCGGATTCACCGGGGAGCTGTTTTTT. Encoded protein: CASSGTSGFTGELFF.

This clone has just a few counts. The chain couples TRBV5-5 to TRBJ2-5, with D possibly TRBD2 on 6 matching bases. The germline V gene has CDR1 SGHKS and CDR2 YYEKEE (reference sequence). The CDR3 sequence is 14 residues long. Trimming removed 2 bases at V and 2 bases at J, with 10 bases between. The CDR3 sequence: CASSFRRGQETQYF. The CDR3 region has the DNA TGTGCCAGCAGCTTCCGGAGGGGTCAAGAGACCCAGTACTTC.

This chain uses TRBV2 with TRBJ2-7; 8 nucleotides align to TRBD1. The CDR3 is 15 amino acids. Germline CDR1 SNHLY, CDR2 FYNNEI. V shed 1 base and J 5 bases; nucleotides not matched to a gene: 7. This chain's CDR3 is CASSEGRAGGNEQYF. DNA of the CDR3: TGTGCCAGCAGTGAAGGTCGTGCAGGGGGCAACGAGCAGTACTTC. Full variable domain (missing parts from reference TRBV2 and TRBJ2-7): EPEVTQTPSHQVTQMGQEVILRCVPISNHLYFYWYRQILGQKVEFLVSFYNNEISEKSEIFDDQFSVERPDGSNFTLKIRSTKLEDSAMYFCASSEGRAGGNEQYFGPGTRLTVT.

The rearrangement joins TRBV6-6 to TRBJ2-2; TRBD2 is a possible D gene (5 bases). The CDR3 consists of 13 residues. Germline CDR1 is MNHNY and CDR2 is SVGAGI (reference sequence). Trimming pared 7 bases from V and 7 bases from J, leaving 13 bases between. CDR3 sequence: CASNPYRDGELFF. The DNA of the CDR3 is TGTGCCAGCAATCCTTACCGGGACGGGGAGCTGTTTTTT.

This clone was seen a single time. The chain employs TRBV5-1 and TRBJ1-1, with 8 positions matching TRBD1. V shed 0 bases and J 0 bases; nucleotides not matched to a gene: 4. Germline CDR1 SGHRS, CDR2 YFSETQ. This CDR3 has 16 residues. CDR3 nucleotides: TGCGCCAGCAGCTTGGGGGACAGGTGGATGAACACTGAAGCTTTCTTT. It encodes CASSLGDRWMNTEAFF.

V usage is TRBV5-1 and J usage is TRBJ1-5; TRBD1 matches at 7 bases. The CDR3 length is 15 residues. The junction had 7 bases not matched to a gene; V was cut back by 4 bases and J by 3 bases. Germline CDR1 reads SGHRS; CDR2 reads YFSETQ. CDR3 bases: TGCGCCAGCAGCGAAACAGGGGTGGCCAATCAGCCCCAGCATTTT. It yields the protein CASSETGVANQPQHF.

The rearrangement links TRBV5-5 to TRBJ1-2; 7 positions match TRBD1. The V and J ends lost 0 bases and 4 bases, in that order; junction bases with no gene match: 6. This CDR3 is 15 amino acids long. Germline V gene sequence: CDR1 SGHKS, CDR2 YYEKEE (reference sequence). The CDR3 loop reads CASSLDRGLGYGYTF. As DNA, the CDR3 is TGTGCCAGCAGCTTGGACAGGGGATTGGGCTATGGCTACACCTTC.

V gene TRBV5-1 combines with J gene TRBJ1-2, with a tentative D call TRBD1 (5 bases). The CDR3 is 14 amino acids. V lost 0 bases and J lost 7, with 13 bases in between. The V gene's germline CDR1 is SGHRS and CDR2 YFSETQ. CDR3 DNA sequence: TGCGCCAGCAGCTTGGAGTCGGGGGAGTCTGGCTACACCTTC. Its protein product is CASSLESGESGYTF. The full variable domain, its missing parts supplied by reference TRBV5-1 and TRBJ1-2, is KAGVTQTPRYLIKTRGQQVTLSCSPISGHRSVSWYQQTPGQGLQFLFEYFSETQRNKGNFPGRFSGRQFSNSRSEMNVSTLELGDSALYLCASSLESGESGYTFGSGTRLTVV.

V and J are TRBV2 and TRBJ2-3; the D gene is possibly TRBD2 (5 bases). The germline V gene encodes CDR1 SNHLY and CDR2 FYNNEI. The CDR3 loop spans 14 amino acids. With 6 bases removed from V and 4 bases from J, the gap between germline ends came to 14 bases. CDR3 loop: CASSTSIGSDTQYF. The CDR3 DNA is TGTGCCAGCAGCACTAGTATTGGGTCAGATACGCAGTATTTT.